These 15 T cell receptor beta chains came from one sample sequenced in a study of CD8+CD57+ T cells in acquired aplastic anemia (dated by TCRdb to the late 2010s). Expansion of CD8+CD57+ cells had been shown by flow cytometry in the patients chosen for sequencing. TCRdb records Illumina HiSeq 2000 as the sequencer. Profiling of TCR beta VDJ combinations and CDR3 sequences used genomic DNA as the template. TCRdb redid the processing of the public reads, applying fastp at Q25 and MiXCR, and retained in-frame beta chains. Each CDR3 protein appears once, grouped with its most common genes and DNA. Across this sample there are roughly 500,000 distinct CDR3 sequences, with around 30% seen only once. Of the sample, 0.82% falls within the top ten clones. Sequencing was done on a sample of sorted CD4+, CD8+, or CD8+CD57+ T cells (not recorded which) from PBMCs. The receptors originated from a human donor with aplastic anemia.

There are many counts of this clonotype. The genes are TRBV2 and TRBJ2-2; 10 bases are shared with TRBD1. CDR3 length: 15 residues. Trimming took 5 bases from V and 7 from J; bases not matched to a gene: 7. The germline gives CDR1 SNHLY, CDR2 FYNNEI. The CDR3 DNA reads as TGTGCCAGCAGTATGGGACAGGGGTTTGGCGGGGAGCTGTTTTTT. Protein: CASSMGQGFGGELFF.

This clonotype appeared many times. The chain is built from TRBV14 and TRBJ2-7; D not resolved. CDR1 and CDR2 (germline): SGHDN, FVKESK. V gave up 4 bases and J gave up 5 bases, with 15 bases separating them. The CDR3 covers 14 residues. CDR3 sequence: CASSLDLARHEQYF. CDR3 coding DNA: TGTGCCAGCAGCCTCGATCTCGCCAGGCACGAGCAGTACTTC.

This clonotype was seen a handful of times. V and J are TRBV12-5 and TRBJ2-7; D is possibly TRBD1 (6 bases). The CDR3 is 14 residues long. Trimming removed 4 bases at V and 2 bases at J, with 12 bases between. Germline values: CDR1 LGHNT, CDR2 FRNRAP. CDR3 sequence reads: CASGSRRGPYEQYF. CDR3 coding DNA: TGTGCTAGTGGTTCGCGCAGGGGCCCCTACGAGCAGTACTTC.

On this clonotype: A clone one base away is much larger, so this may be a read error. The chain has TRBV10-2 and TRBJ1-1; D unresolved. Trimming left V 6 bases short and J 2 bases short, with 16 bases between. There are 15 residues in the CDR3. Germline assignment: CDR1 WSHSY and CDR2 SAAADI. The CDR3 DNA reads as TGCGCCAGCAGAAAAGAGACGGCCTTTAACACTGAAGCTTTCTTT. This sequence encodes CASRKETAFNTEAFF.

The rearrangement joins TRBV18 to TRBJ2-1; 9 positions match TRBD2. CDR1 is KGHSH and CDR2 is LQKENI in the germline V gene. J gave up 0 bases and V 3 bases, and 9 bases lay outside the gene matches. CDR3 size: 18 residues. The DNA for the CDR3 is TGTGCCAGCTCACCGACTAGCGGAGACCACCCCTCCTACAATGAGCAGTTCTTC. Translation: CASSPTSGDHPSYNEQFF.

On this clonotype itself: One junction end does not reproduce the germline sequence, and a read error may be involved. The chain carries TRBV20-1 and TRBJ1-4; 8 bases are shared with TRBD1. This CDR3 spans 15 amino acids. Germline CDR1 reads DFQATT; CDR2 reads SNEGSKA (reference sequence). The CDR3 nucleotides are TGCAGTGCTAACCAACCGGGACAGGCTATAGAAAAACTGTCTTTT. Translating it yields CSANQPGQAIEKLSF.

This clonotype was counted only a few times. A much larger clone differs from this one at a single base, so this may be a read error. V is TRBV19 and J is TRBJ2-2, with a tentative D call TRBD1 (5 bases). V was pared by 5 bases and J by 7 bases, with 14 bases between. CDR3 length: 14 amino acids. Germline CDR1 and CDR2: LNHDA and SQIVND (reference sequence). The CDR3 loop reads CASSLAGMGGELFF. The CDR3 DNA follows: TGTGCCAGTAGTTTAGCAGGGATGGGCGGGGAGCTGTTTTTT.

This clonotype was seen more than once but under ten times. The rearrangement joins TRBV12-5 to TRBJ1-2, with D maybe TRBD1 (5 bases). V was shortened by 1 base and J by 0 bases, with 12 bases between the two germline ends. The CDR3 sequence is 16 residues long. CDR1 is LGHNT, CDR2 FRNRAP, per germline. CDR3 region: CASGLAPGRPNYGYTF. CDR3 nucleotide sequence: TGTGCTAGTGGTTTGGCGCCGGGACGACCTAACTATGGCTACACCTTC.

This clonotype has ten or more counts. The V gene is TRBV12-3 or TRBV12-4, the J gene TRBJ2-7; D remains unclear. The CDR3 consists of 11 residues. The V end lost 0 bases, the J end lost 7 bases, and 4 bases lay between the germline ends. The CDR3 loop is CASSLALEQYF. The CDR3 nucleotides read TGTGCCAGCAGTTTAGCACTGGAGCAGTACTTC.

The J gene is TRBJ1-2, the V gene TRBV2; 7 bases fit TRBD1. V was pared by 8 bases and J by 2 bases, with 5 bases of the junction left unmatched. The germline gives CDR1 SNHLY, CDR2 FYNNEI. This CDR3 contains 13 residues. The chain's CDR3 is CASRQGVNYGYTF. Here the CDR3 DNA reads TGTGCCAGCCGTCAGGGGGTCAACTATGGCTACACCTTC.

The chain is built from TRBV6-1 and TRBJ1-2; D is unclear. V shed 5 bases and J shed 8 bases, with 18 bases lying between them. CDR3 length: 14 amino acids. The V gene's germline CDR1 is MNHNS and CDR2 SASEGT. The CDR3 DNA sequence: TGTGCCAGCAGTCCCCGAGAAGGAGGGCCGGGCTACACCTTC. This encodes CASSPREGGPGYTF.

The gene calls are TRBV6-1 and TRBJ2-7; D call uncertain. Germline V gene lookup returns CDR1 MNHNS and CDR2 SASEGT. The CDR3 is 12 residues long. V was pared by 8 bases and J by 5 bases, with 13 bases between. In nucleotides, the CDR3 is TGTGCCAGCGGCTCTCGAAGGGACGAGCAGTACTTC. This sequence encodes CASGSRRDEQYF.

This clonotype has just a few counts. V and J are TRBV14 and TRBJ2-2, with 8 bases that match TRBD1. Germline assignment: CDR1 SGHDN and CDR2 FVKESK. The J segment lost 3 bases and the V segment lost 2 bases, leaving 8 bases of the junction unmatched. The CDR3 length is 17 residues. In nucleotides, the CDR3 is TGTGCCAGCAGCCAATCCAGGGGGCGCTCGGACACCGGGGAGCTGTTTTTT. Translated, it gives CASSQSRGRSDTGELFF.

The J gene is TRBJ2-2, the V gene TRBV10-2; D is perhaps TRBD1 (6 bases). Trimming took 6 bases from V and 7 from J, leaving 15 bases between them. CDR3 length: 14 amino acids. The germline V gene has CDR1 WSHSY and CDR2 SAAADI. DNA of the CDR3: TGCGCCAGCAGGGCCCTAACAGGGATCGGGGAGCTGTTTTTT. Encoded protein: CASRALTGIGELFF.

The chain joins TRBV4-3 to TRBJ2-5, with 11 bases that match TRBD2. CDR1 is LGHNA, CDR2 YSLEER, per germline. The CDR3 has 15 residues. V shed 4 bases and J 1 base; nucleotides not matched to a gene: 2. This CDR3 is CASSRSGGGQETQYF. The CDR3 DNA reads TGCGCCAGCAGCCGTAGCGGGGGGGGCCAAGAGACCCAGTACTTC.